Sequencing of this T cell receptor (beta chain) was carried out in a study of T-cell memory formation after mild COVID-19. Study-wide background: TCR clusters mostly belonged to single donors.

Germline V lookup: CDR1 SGHRS, CDR2 YFSETQ. This CDR3 has 15 amino acids. Trimming took 4 bases from V and 7 from J; bases not matched to a gene: 11. Remarks on this clonotype: Its specificity is unknown.

Notes on the study in general: CD4+ contracting clones were found mainly in CM and EM, and CD8+ ones in EMRA. Clones shrinking from day 15 to 85 showed even CD4/CD8 mixes; later expanders tilted CD4+.

MiXCR, run by TCRdb on the 5' RACE reads, gives a single entry per CDR3 protein. Of 110,000 to 150,000 distinct CDR3 sequences listed, 11% to 15% are singletons. This TCR was sampled from an adult woman who had mild COVID-19 (a few samples of this study predate the infection). Cell type and time point are not known. The sequenced sample was PBMCs or a T cell subset sorted from them (not recorded which). The V call is TRBV5-1, the J call TRBJ2-1; 7 bases line up with TRBD1. The DNA for the CDR3 is TGCGCCAGCAGCATAGACAGGGAGACACGGAATGAGCAGTTCTTC. This sequence encodes CASSIDRETRNEQFF.